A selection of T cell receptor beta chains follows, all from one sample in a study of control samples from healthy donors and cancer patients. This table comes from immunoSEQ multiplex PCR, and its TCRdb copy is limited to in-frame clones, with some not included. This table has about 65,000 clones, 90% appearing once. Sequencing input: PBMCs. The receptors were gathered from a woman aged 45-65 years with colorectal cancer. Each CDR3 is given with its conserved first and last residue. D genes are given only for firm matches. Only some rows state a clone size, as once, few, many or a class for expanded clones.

CALSGGGEQYF TGTGCCCTTTCGGGCGGCGGGGAGCAGTACTTC - TRBJ2-7 TRBV7-2 -
CASSSSVGETQYF TGTGCCAGCAGCTCTTCGGTCGGGGAGACCCAGTACTTC once TRBJ2-5 TRBV7-3 -
CASSWRVASQNSPLHF TGCGCCAGCAGCTGGAGGGTTGCCTCGCAAAATTCACCCCTCCACTTT - TRBJ1-6 TRBV5-1 -
CAWSVRAIARTSGVHNEQFF TGTGCCTGGAGTGTGAGGGCTATTGCTCGGACTAGCGGGGTTCACAATGAGCAGTTCTTC - TRBJ2-1 TRBV30 TRBD2
CASSQDGGSYGYTF TGTGCCAGCAGCCAAGATGGGGGGTCTTATGGCTACACCTTC - TRBJ1-2 TRBV3-1/TRBV3-2 -
CASRGDGGIAREQYF TGTGCCAGCAGAGGTGACGGGGGTATAGCCAGGGAGCAGTACTTC - TRBJ2-7 TRBV2 -
CASSPNAQYGYTF TGTGCCAGCAGCCCCAATGCGCAATATGGCTACACCTTC - TRBJ1-2 TRBV27 -
CASSQGTGSNQPQHF TGTGCCAGCAGTCAGGGAACCGGAAGCAATCAGCCCCAGCATTTT - TRBJ1-5 TRBV2 -
CASSLTEEGTQYF TGTGCCAGCAGCTTAACAGAGGAAGGGACCCAGTACTTC - TRBJ2-5 TRBV7-8 -
CAWSKRTGVEQYF TGTGCCTGGAGTAAAAGGACGGGGGTCGAGCAGTACTTC once TRBJ2-7 TRBV30 -
CASSQAQGNEKLFF TGCGCCAGCAGCCAAGCTCAGGGGAATGAAAAACTGTTTTTT - TRBJ1-4 TRBV4-1 -
CASSQGLTQPQHF TGTGCCAGCAGCCAAGGTTTAACTCAGCCCCAGCATTTT few TRBJ1-5 TRBV3-1/TRBV3-2 -
CATSDPKPDRSEQFF TGTGCCACCAGTGACCCAAAACCGGACAGGAGTGAGCAGTTCTTC - TRBJ2-1 TRBV24-1 TRBD1
CASSVEENNEQFF TGTGCCAGCAGTGTGGAGGAGAACAATGAGCAGTTCTTC - TRBJ2-1 TRBV6-4 -
CASRGGRSAEAFF TGTGCCAGCAGGGGGGGGCGATCGGCTGAAGCTTTCTTT - TRBJ1-1 TRBV5-4 -
CASSPGQGMNTEAFF TGCGCCAGCAGCCCGGGACAGGGGATGAACACTGAAGCTTTCTTT - TRBJ1-1 TRBV5-1 TRBD1
CASSPRTGEETQYF TGTGCCAGCAGCCCGAGGACAGGGGAAGAGACCCAGTACTTC - TRBJ2-5 TRBV5-8 TRBD1
CASSFRDSSYNEQFF TGCGCCAGCAGCTTCAGGGACAGTTCTTACAATGAGCAGTTCTTC - TRBJ2-1 TRBV5-1 TRBD1
CASSTGLAGNVGDSYNEQFF TGTGCCAGCAGCACGGGACTAGCGGGCAATGTTGGGGACTCCTACAATGAGCAGTTCTTC - TRBJ2-1 TRBV21-1 -
CASTSRYREMNTEAFF TGTGCCAGCACCTCGAGGTACAGGGAAATGAACACTGAAGCTTTCTTT - TRBJ1-1 TRBV28 -
CASSPLMRGEQYF TGTGCCAGCAGCCCGCTGATGAGGGGGGAGCAGTACTTC - TRBJ2-7 TRBV11-2 -
CSVGIGEGYGYTF TGCAGCGTTGGCATCGGGGAGGGCTATGGCTACACCTTC - TRBJ1-2 TRBV29-1 -
CASSLRSQETQYF TGTGCCAGCAGTTTACGGTCCCAAGAGACCCAGTACTTC once TRBJ2-5 TRBV12-3/TRBV12-4 -
CASSFQVEEQFF TGTGCCAGCAGTTTTCAAGTCGAAGAGCAGTTCTTC - TRBJ2-1 TRBV28 -
CASSIQQGAGGELFF TGTGCCAGTAGTATACAGCAGGGGGCCGGCGGGGAGCTGTTTTTT once TRBJ2-2 TRBV19 TRBD1
CASHTLAPVHQPQHF TGTGCCAGTCATACGTTGGCGCCCGTTCATCAGCCCCAGCATTTT once TRBJ1-5 TRBV19 -
CASSPGGLATEAFF TGTGCCAGCAGTCCAGGGGGACTGGCCACTGAAGCTTTCTTT - TRBJ1-1 TRBV28 TRBD1
CASSQGPIGYGYTF TGTGCCAGCAGCCAAGGTCCGATTGGCTATGGCTACACCTTC - TRBJ1-2 TRBV3-1/TRBV3-2 -
CASSRGYQETQYF TGTGCCAGTAGTAGGGGGTACCAAGAGACCCAGTACTTC - TRBJ2-5 TRBV19 -
CASSTGTGLLAQYF TGTGCCAGCAGTACCGGGACAGGCCTCCTGGCGCAGTATTTT few TRBJ2-3 TRBV6-5 TRBD1
CASSLGPSGEQFF TGCGCCAGCAGCTTGGGACCCTCCGGTGAGCAGTTCTTC - TRBJ2-1 TRBV5-1 -
CATSVDSAFNQPQHF TGTGCCACCAGTGTCGATAGCGCCTTCAATCAGCCCCAGCATTTT - TRBJ1-5 TRBV24-1 -
CASSPEGRAEDTIYF TGCGCCAGCAGCCCGGAGGGCAGGGCGGAGGACACCATATATTTT - TRBJ1-3 TRBV5-1 -
CASSWTPPTGTRRTDTQYF TGTGCCAGCAGTTGGACCCCGCCGACAGGCACTCGGAGGACAGATACGCAGTATTTT - TRBJ2-3 TRBV27 -
CASSLGLSTDTQYF TGCGCCAGCAGCCTTGGACTTAGCACAGATACGCAGTATTTT - TRBJ2-3 TRBV5-1 -
CASSARAGTYNEQFF TGTGCCAGCAGTGCTCGAGCGGGGACCTACAATGAGCAGTTCTTC - TRBJ2-1 TRBV6-4 TRBD2
CASLNTGELFF TGTGCCAGCCTGAACACCGGGGAGCTGTTTTTT - TRBJ2-2 TRBV18 -
CSGYRGINTEAFF TGCAGCGGATACAGGGGGATTAACACTGAAGCTTTCTTT once TRBJ1-1 TRBV29-1 TRBD1
CASSPKVGLMNQPQHF TGTGCCAGTAGTCCAAAGGTGGGATTGATGAATCAGCCCCAGCATTTT - TRBJ1-5 TRBV19 -
CASSATGGGTEAFF TGTGCCAGCAGCGCGACGGGAGGCGGCACTGAAGCTTTCTTT - TRBJ1-1 TRBV7-3 -
CASSPPTGAHEQYF TGTGCCAGCTCACCACCGACAGGGGCACACGAGCAGTACTTC - TRBJ2-7 TRBV18 TRBD1
CASSLGTGGSSGNTIYF TGTGCCAGCAGCCTAGGGACAGGGGGGAGCTCTGGAAACACCATATATTTT - TRBJ1-3 TRBV5-4 TRBD1
CASSSLPGSPLHF TGTGCCAGCAGCAGCCTTCCGGGATCACCCCTCCACTTT few TRBJ1-6 TRBV11-3 -
CASSQSGGTFF TGTGCCAGCAGTCAAAGCGGGGGGACATTCTTC - TRBJ2-1 TRBV6-2/TRBV6-3 TRBD2
CASSLGLAGGNEQFF TGCGCCAGCAGCCTCGGACTAGCGGGAGGGAATGAGCAGTTCTTC - TRBJ2-1 TRBV5-1 TRBD2
CASSPRLIAETQYF TGTGCCAGCAGCCCCCGCCTAATAGCGGAGACCCAGTACTTC - TRBJ2-5 TRBV13 -
CASSKRGTGYTF TGTGCCAGCAGTAAACGGGGTACTGGCTACACCTTC once TRBJ1-2 TRBV5-6 -
CASSPSYNYGYTF TGTGCCAGCAGTCCCAGTTATAACTATGGCTACACCTTC once TRBJ1-2 TRBV28 -
CASSFRGGGGYTF TGTGCCAGCAGTTTCCGAGGGGGTGGCGGCTACACCTTC - TRBJ1-2 TRBV27 -
CAWNRGPPGGQFF TGTGCCTGGAACAGGGGCCCCCCTGGGGGGCAGTTCTTC - TRBJ2-1 TRBV30 TRBD1
CASSSLATATNEKLFF TGTGCCAGCTCAAGTTTGGCAACTGCAACTAATGAAAAACTGTTTTTT - TRBJ1-4 TRBV18 -
CASDNNEQFF TGTGCCAGCGACAATAATGAGCAGTTCTTC - TRBJ2-1 TRBV2 -
CASRTLGNPYEQYF TGTGCCAGCAGGACCTTAGGGAATCCCTACGAGCAGTACTTC - TRBJ2-7 TRBV28 -
CAWSTAYGYTF TGTGCCTGGAGTACCGCCTATGGCTACACCTTC once TRBJ1-2 TRBV30 -